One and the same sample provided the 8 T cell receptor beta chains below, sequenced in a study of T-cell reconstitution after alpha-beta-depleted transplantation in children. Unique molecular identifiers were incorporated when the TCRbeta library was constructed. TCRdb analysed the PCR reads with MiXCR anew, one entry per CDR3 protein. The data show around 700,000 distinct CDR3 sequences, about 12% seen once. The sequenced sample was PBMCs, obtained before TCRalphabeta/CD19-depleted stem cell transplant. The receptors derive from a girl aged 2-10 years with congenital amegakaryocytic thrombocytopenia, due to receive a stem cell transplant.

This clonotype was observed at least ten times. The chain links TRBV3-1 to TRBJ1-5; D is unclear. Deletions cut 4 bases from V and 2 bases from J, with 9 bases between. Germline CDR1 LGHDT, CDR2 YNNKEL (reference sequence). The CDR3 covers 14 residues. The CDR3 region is CASSPTLGNQPQHF. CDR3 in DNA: TGTGCCAGCAGCCCGACTTTGGGCAATCAGCCCCAGCATTTT.

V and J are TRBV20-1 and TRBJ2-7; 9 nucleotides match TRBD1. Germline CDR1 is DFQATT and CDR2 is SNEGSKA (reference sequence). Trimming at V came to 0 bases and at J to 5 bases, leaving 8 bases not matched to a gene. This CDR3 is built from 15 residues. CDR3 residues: CSARDPGQGGNEQYF. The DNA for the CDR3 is TGCAGTGCTAGAGATCCGGGACAGGGTGGGAACGAGCAGTACTTC.

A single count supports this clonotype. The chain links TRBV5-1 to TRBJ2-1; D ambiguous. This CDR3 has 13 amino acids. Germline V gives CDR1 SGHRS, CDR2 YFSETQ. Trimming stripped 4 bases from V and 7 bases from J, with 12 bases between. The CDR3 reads CASSPRTVNEQFF. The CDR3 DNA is TGCGCCAGCAGCCCACGGACGGTGAATGAGCAGTTCTTC.

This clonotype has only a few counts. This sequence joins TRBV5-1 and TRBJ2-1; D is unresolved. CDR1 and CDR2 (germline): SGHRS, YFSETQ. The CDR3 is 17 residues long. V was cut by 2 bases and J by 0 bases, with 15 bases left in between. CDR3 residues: CASSFPVRVGSYNEQFF. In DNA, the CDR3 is TGCGCCAGCAGCTTTCCAGTTAGAGTGGGCTCCTACAATGAGCAGTTCTTC.

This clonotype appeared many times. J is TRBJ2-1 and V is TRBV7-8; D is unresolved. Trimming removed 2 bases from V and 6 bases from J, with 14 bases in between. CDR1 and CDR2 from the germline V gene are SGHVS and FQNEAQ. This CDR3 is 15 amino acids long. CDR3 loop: CASSLPLTSPNEQFF. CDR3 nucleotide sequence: TGTGCCAGCAGCTTACCATTAACATCCCCCAATGAGCAGTTCTTC.

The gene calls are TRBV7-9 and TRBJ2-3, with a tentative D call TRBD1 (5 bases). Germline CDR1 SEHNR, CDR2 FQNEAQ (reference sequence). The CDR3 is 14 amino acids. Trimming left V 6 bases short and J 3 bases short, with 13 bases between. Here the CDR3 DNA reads TGTGCCAGCAGTTGGCAGGGATTGACAGATACGCAGTATTTT. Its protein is CASSWQGLTDTQYF.

CDR3 DNA: TGTGCCAGCAGCTTAGGGGCAGGACGTAATTCACCCCTCCACTTT. Its translation: CASSLGAGRNSPLHF. The V gene is TRBV7-9, the J gene TRBJ1-6; D gene ambiguous. This CDR3 spans 15 amino acids. The V gene lost 1 base and the J gene lost 6 bases, with 10 bases spanning the gap. Germline CDR1 SEHNR, CDR2 FQNEAQ (reference sequence).

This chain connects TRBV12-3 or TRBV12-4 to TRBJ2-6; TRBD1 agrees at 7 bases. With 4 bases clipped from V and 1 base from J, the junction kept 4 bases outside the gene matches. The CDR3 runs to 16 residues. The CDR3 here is CASSWGQSSGANVLTF. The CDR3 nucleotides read TGTGCCAGCAGTTGGGGACAGTCTTCTGGGGCCAACGTCCTGACTTTC.